This T cell receptor beta chain was observed in a study of cytomegalovirus exposure and HLA in healthy donors (dated by TCRdb to the late 2010s). Notes on the research overall: An earlier analysis of a few hundred of the donors reported under 300 Gb of sequence data and some 110 million unique TCR beta sequences obtained from around 180 million T cells. To study patterns of TCR occurrence, a later analysis re-analyzed previously published TCR beta repertoires from 500 to 850 donors and added high-resolution HLA genotyping. An early release that covered some 640 HLA-typed donors contained approximately 300 gigabases of sequencing data and approximately 85 million unique TCR sequences. The number of typed donors differed by locus: about 620-630 for A, B, C, DRB1 and DQB1; some 540 for DQA1; some 590 for DPA1; and around 490 for DPB1. A separate validation cohort of roughly 110 different subjects was used in addition to the approximately 610-subject first cohort. Among the roughly 410 genotyped donors, around 81% belonged to the genetic ancestry cluster associated with self-reported Caucasian donors. The later analysis used no new phenotypic data to find candidate immune exposures, relying instead on TCR beta sequences and their occurrence across donors. The study was designed to test whether signatures of past pathogen exposure could be identified by cataloging public T cell receptors. In a later genetic analysis, genome-wide SNP genotypes for about three fifths of the roughly 670 donors were used, and that subset was treated as a discovery cohort. In an earlier analysis of a few hundred of the donors, high-throughput TCR beta sequencing was used to judge whether each TCR beta V gene segment behaved as functional or pseudogenic. To predict cytomegalovirus infection status, the study combined high-throughput TCR immunosequencing, statistical association of individual TCRs with disease status, and machine learning. Among roughly 400 genotyped donors of the cohort, an average of approximately 240,000 unique TCR beta nucleotide sequences was sequenced per donor, of which about 18% were non-productive. Every repertoire in the discovery cohort had been generated on one and the same sequencing platform. Class I and class II HLA loci were covered by the typing at four-digit resolution. Several DR-DQ haplotypes were treated as single units for association and clustering because of strong linkage in the cohort. Using immunosequencing, the study profiled T cell repertoires from roughly 650 subjects and related those repertoires to cytomegalovirus serostatus. Donor age, sex, ethnicity and CMV serostatus were compiled alongside the repertoire data.

Library preparation employed the immunoSEQ multiplex PCR assay. The multiplex PCR relied on a mix of 60 forward primers for TCR Vbeta segments and 13 reverse primers for TCR Jbeta segments. The CDR3 region of rearranged TCR beta genes was amplified from genomic DNA by a multiplex PCR assay. Amplified TCR beta libraries were sequenced as 87-base-pair reads on the Illumina HiSeq System. As for the authors' bioinformatics: In a later analysis, tens of millions of unique TCR beta chains were counted across the roughly 670 repertoires, and approximately 11 million of these chains were shared by at least two donors. A nearest-neighbor algorithm error-corrected the raw reads and collapsed the reads into unique sequences, merging closely related sequences to remove PCR and sequencing errors. Alignment of CDR3 sequences to IMGT reference sequences was used to assign V, D and J gene segments. Each retained sequence needed at least a six-nucleotide match to both a V gene segment and a J gene segment. Rearrangements were called productive when the CDR3 lacked stop codons and stayed in frame with V and J; all others were non-productive. CDR3 was defined according to IMGT convention as the region running from the second conserved V-encoded cysteine to the conserved J-encoded phenylalanine. The earlier analysis of 587 of the donors excluded sequences that lacked an unambiguous match to a single V gene segment. In an earlier analysis of approximately 550 of the donors, V segments were called functional above 56.7% productive rearrangements and were called segregating when the between-donor standard deviation exceeded 5%. A statistical classification framework was built for diagnosing cytomegalovirus status from the catalog of TCR beta chain sequences. In a later analysis, TCR nucleotide sequences were compared against IMGT/GENE-DB human TR gene sequences so that V and J genes could be assigned. In a later analysis, CDR3 sequences and most-parsimonious VDJ recombination scenarios were assigned using the TCRdist pipeline. In a later analysis, each TCR beta chain was defined by its CDR3 amino acid sequence together with its V-gene family, and reads lacking a unique V-gene family were excluded. A later analysis removed 500 to 600 highly shared, low-generation-probability nucleotide sequences to deal with suspected cross-contamination and a sequencing artifact. In a later analysis, a clonal expansion index for each public chain was calculated from normalized within-repertoire ranks of inferred template counts. A later analysis computed generation probabilities with a VDJ recombination model fitted to out-of-frame rearrangements, and checked the results against IGoR. A later analysis scored TCR-TCR, TCR-HLA and TCR-CMV co-occurrence with hypergeometric tests, applying a repertoire-size bias correction to TCR pairs. In a later analysis, false discovery rates were estimated by permuting HLA or CMV assignments 20 times. In a later analysis, co-occurring TCRs were grouped with DBSCAN, and TCRdist sequence similarity was added when clustering was performed within HLA-allele-positive subsets. Repertoires with fewer than 30,000 or more than 120,000 public chains, plus five repertoires with anomalous nucleotide sharing, were excluded from co-occurrence clustering. TCRdb mirrors the immuneACCESS table, restricted to in-frame sequences. Some clones are absent from its copies; in checked studies, under half trace to an unresolved V gene, and the reason for the others is unknown. V, J and clone size were drawn from that table, and D and trimming were deduced from the DNA. This sample is represented by roughly 150,000 clones; about three quarters of them were singletons. The biggest ten clones account for 7% of the sample.

About this clone itself: The target of this receptor is not known. Base-call qualities are not available, and no considerably larger clone is one nucleotide away.

The germline ends are 16 bases apart after V is trimmed by 5 bases and J by 7 bases. The germline V gene encodes CDR1 SGHRS and CDR2 YFSETQ. CDR3 length: 13 amino acids, cysteine to phenylalanine. Just CDR3 DNA is preserved here, 39 bases in frame from base 1. The cohort was made up of 650 to 700 healthy bone marrow donors. Cohort members were all nominally healthy when sampled, although unrecorded immune exposures were likely present. The donor was CMV seropositive and was included in the group of almost 300 seropositive cohort members. Each donor provided a peripheral blood sample, and peripheral blood mononuclear cells were used for TCR beta sequencing. The Qiagen DNeasy Blood Extraction Kit was used to extract genomic DNA from the blood cell samples. Overall study results and their limits: An association between a missense DCLRE1C variant and V-gene and J-gene trimming of TCR beta chains was found in a later genetic analysis and replicated in an independent cohort. The classifier was reported to diagnose cytomegalovirus status with high specificity and sensitivity in both the original cohort and the validation cohort. Compared with the roughly 670-donor mean, donors in an Asian-associated ancestry cluster had fewer N-insertions in productive TCRs, according to a later genetic analysis. The 87-base-pair reads could not distinguish some IMGT-functional V segments, including TRBV6-2 and TRBV6-3, so those segments were excluded. A further reported finding was that TCR beta sequences accurately predicted the HLA-A and HLA-B alleles for most subjects in the first cohort. The study gave a list of over 150 TCR beta chains associated with cytomegalovirus. A later analysis associated about 18,000 TCR beta sequences with specific HLA alleles at a false discovery rate of 0.05. In an earlier analysis of more than 450 of the donors, most TCR beta V segments were observed in productive rearrangements about 87% or about 30% of the time, broadly matching IMGT annotations. In a later analysis, TCR association rates were found to vary across HLA loci, with the most associated TCRs seen for DRB1 alleles and the fewest for HLA-C alleles. While some public TCRs were present in many individuals, most TCR sequences turned up only very rarely across donors. Only TCR beta chains were sequenced in this cohort, and the absence of alpha or paired-chain data limited detectable features. Linkage disequilibrium might explain the correlated functional status among segregating V segments, but an unknown experimental factor could not be ruled out. For the cohort, immune exposure information was limited to CMV serostatus. The sequencing pipeline was judged likely to have produced a cluster of highly shared sequence variants as a technical artifact. The presence/absence analyses assumed that sequencing depth was roughly uniform across donors, and that assumption may not be true. About 15 rarely observed V segments, including chromosome 9 orphons, were excluded from the earlier analysis of several hundred of the donors because counts were too low. A later analysis reported that several top co-occurrence clusters appeared linked to parvovirus B19, influenza, CMV and Epstein-Barr virus. Three of the identified cytomegalovirus-associated TCR beta chains were confirmed in vitro to be specific for cytomegalovirus antigens. Compared with equally common non-associated chains, HLA-associated TCR beta chains in a later analysis were more clonally expanded and had lower generation probabilities. A later analysis found that most CMV-associated TCR beta chains appeared HLA-restricted, with HLA associations seemingly driven largely by CMV exposure. Assigning TCR associations to individual alleles was difficult when HLA alleles, especially DR and DQ, strongly co-occurred. It was suggested by the authors that the approach could potentially be generalized to other disease states and immunological phenotypes. Because some donors lacked HLA typing at each locus, the association tests relied only on the typed subset.

The chain is made from TRBV5-1 and TRBJ2-7, with a tentative D gene TRBD1 over 5 matching bases. Sequenced material: PBMCs. The clonotype comes from a woman aged 40-49 years in good health and CMV-seropositive. The DNA is as follows: TGCGCCAGCAGAAGCTTAGGGGTTAATGAGCAGTACTTC. Its translation is CASRSLGVNEQYF.